The 16 T cell receptor beta chains given below trace back to one sample, sequenced in a study of control samples from healthy donors and cancer patients. Generated by immunoSEQ multiplex PCR, the TCRdb table keeps only in-frame clones and is missing some. Seen here are about 140,000 clones, 91% observed once, and the top ten hold 7.1%. The material sequenced was blood. The receptors were sampled from a man aged 18 to 30 in good health.

The J gene is TRBJ1-1, the V gene TRBV6-5; 7 bases fit TRBD1. From germline, CDR1 is MNHEY and CDR2 SVGAGI. V shed 6 bases and J 5 bases; nucleotides not matched to a gene: 6. CDR3 length equals 13 residues. The CDR3 DNA reads as TGTGCCAGCAGGCCGCAGGGGGAGACTGAAGCTTTCTTT. Protein sequence: CASRPQGETEAFF.

In DNA form, the CDR3 reads TGCGCCAGCAGCTTGGGAGTGGTCCTCCTTGACTATGGCTACACCTTC. It codes for CASSLGVVLLDYGYTF. The chain has TRBV5-1 and TRBJ1-2; D is unclear. This CDR3 is built from 16 residues. V shed 0 bases and J shed 3 bases, with 15 bases lying between them. Looked up from germline, CDR1 is SGHRS and CDR2 is YFSETQ.

The chain employs TRBV7-9 and TRBJ2-2; the D is unclear. The CDR3 has 12 amino acids. Trimming removed 2 bases from V and 6 bases from J, with 4 bases in between. Germline loops: CDR1 SEHNR, CDR2 FQNEAQ (reference sequence). DNA of the CDR3: TGTGCCAGCAGCTTAATGCCCGGGGAGCTGTTTTTT. Amino acids: CASSLMPGELFF.

This sequence joins TRBV4-1 and TRBJ1-6, with 9 bases identical to TRBD1. This CDR3 has 16 residues. Germline loops: CDR1 MGHRA, CDR2 YSYEKL. With 1 base clipped from V and 9 bases from J, the junction kept 7 bases outside the gene matches. As DNA, the CDR3 is TGCGCCAGCAGCCAAGTATTAGGACAGGGGCGTTCACCCCTCCACTTT. Translating gives CASSQVLGQGRSPLHF.

CDR3 bases: TGTGCCAGCAGCCCGAGACAGGGGGGAAGGAGAGATGGCTACACCTTC. Translated: CASSPRQGGRRDGYTF. J is TRBJ1-2 and V is TRBV5-5, with TRBD1 identical over 9 bases. The trim removed 4 bases at V and 6 bases at J, leaving 13 bases unmatched. The CDR3 spans 16 residues. Germline V CDR1 and CDR2: SGHKS, YYEKEE (reference sequence).

This chain uses TRBV5-4 with TRBJ2-3; 12 bases match TRBD2. The CDR3 covers 18 residues. CDR1 and CDR2 from the germline V gene are SGHNT and YYREEE (reference sequence). Trimming cost V 0 bases and J 5 bases; bases outside gene matches: 10. CDR3 residues: CASSLGVGGLAGKDTQYF. CDR3 coding DNA: TGTGCCAGCAGCTTGGGGGTCGGGGGACTAGCGGGCAAAGATACGCAGTATTTT. The variable domain in full, completed from reference TRBV5-4 and TRBJ2-3, reads ETGVTQSPTHLIKTRGQQVTLRCSSQSGHNTVSWYQQALGQGPQFIFQYYREEENGRGNFPPRFSGLQFPNYSSELNVNALELDDSALYLCASSLGVGGLAGKDTQYFGPGTRLTVL.

The table lists this clone with a count of one. This sequence joins TRBV7-6 and TRBJ1-6; no definite D call. Germline V gene data show CDR1 as SGHVS and CDR2 as FNYEAQ. The CDR3 covers 17 residues. V was shortened by 1 base and J by 2 bases, with 12 bases between the two germline ends. The CDR3 bases are TGTGCCAGCAGCTTAGGGGCCAAAGGAACCTATAATTCACCCCTCCACTTT. It translates to CASSLGAKGTYNSPLHF. Filled out from reference TRBV7-6 and TRBJ1-6, the complete variable domain reads GAGVSQSPRYKVTKRGQDVALRCDPISGHVSLYWYRQALGQGPEFLTYFNYEAQQDKSGLPNDRFSAERPEGSISTLTIQRTEQRDSAMYRCASSLGAKGTYNSPLHFGNGTRLTVT.

The V call is TRBV5-1, the J call TRBJ1-2; D uncertain. The CDR3 has 13 residues. V was clipped by 4 bases and J by 5 bases, with 12 bases between them. Germline CDR1 reads SGHRS; CDR2 reads YFSETQ. This CDR3 is CASSTDGGYGYTF. CDR3 sequence (DNA): TGCGCCAGCAGCACCGACGGAGGATATGGCTACACCTTC.

The chain links TRBV7-9 to TRBJ2-7; possibly TRBD1 for D (5 bases). CDR1 is SEHNR, CDR2 FQNEAQ, per germline (reference sequence). Trimming removed 1 base at V and 6 bases at J, with 10 bases between. CDR3 length equals 13 residues. CDR3 DNA sequence: TGTGCCAGCAGCTTAGAGGGGTCACTCGAGCAGTACTTC. Amino acids: CASSLEGSLEQYF.

The chain combines TRBV4-3 with TRBJ2-7; D not resolved. The CDR3 has 14 residues. Trimming left V 0 bases short and J 2 bases short, with 8 bases between. Germline V CDR1 and CDR2: LGHNA, YSLEER. The CDR3 DNA reads TGCGCCAGCAGCCAAGAGAATGGGCCCTACGAGCAGTACTTC. Its translation: CASSQENGPYEQYF.

The V and J genes are TRBV4-1 and TRBJ1-1; D may be TRBD1 (5 bases). Germline lookup yields CDR1 MGHRA and CDR2 YSYEKL. The V and J ends lost 3 bases and 5 bases respectively, with 19 bases between them. The CDR3 consists of 16 residues. CDR3 bases: TGCGCCAGCAGCCAGATGGCGGGGCAGGTTGAAACTGAAGCTTTCTTT. Protein: CASSQMAGQVETEAFF.

The V gene is TRBV6-5, the J gene TRBJ2-1, with 7 bases fitting TRBD1. The J segment lost 9 bases and the V segment lost 6 bases, leaving 5 bases of the junction unmatched. CDR1 is MNHEY, CDR2 SVGAGI, per germline. The CDR3 is 12 residues long. The DNA of the CDR3 is TGTGCCAGCAGCCTACAGGGGAGTGAGCAGTTCTTC. Translating gives CASSLQGSEQFF.

The chain carries TRBV10-1 and TRBJ1-3; the match to TRBD1 covers 7 bases. CDR1 is WNHNN and CDR2 is SYGVQD in the germline V gene (reference sequence). V dropped 4 bases and J dropped 2; count of bases not matched to a gene: 5. CDR3 length: 15 residues. The CDR3: CASSGGGATGNTIYF. The CDR3 DNA reads TGCGCCAGCAGTGGAGGGGGCGCGACTGGAAACACCATATATTTT.

The chain couples TRBV10-3 to TRBJ1-6, with unresolved D. In germline, CDR1 is ENHRY, CDR2 SYGVKD. Trimming shortened V by 2 bases and J by 6 bases, and 11 bases separated the two germline ends. The length of the CDR3 is 15 residues. The CDR3 spells CAISEEWMSNSPLHF. For the CDR3, the DNA is TGTGCCATCAGTGAGGAGTGGATGAGTAATTCACCCCTCCACTTT.

The chain recombines TRBV7-2 with TRBJ2-3; D call uncertain. Germline lookup yields CDR1 SGHTA and CDR2 FQGNSA. V gave up 5 bases and J gave up 4 bases, with 10 bases separating them. The CDR3 has 13 amino acids. CDR3 DNA: TGTGCCAGCAGCATGACTCAGGCAGATACGCAGTATTTT. Translated, it gives CASSMTQADTQYF. The entire variable domain, with the rest obtained from reference TRBV7-2 and TRBJ2-3, is as follows: GAGVSQSPSNKVTEKGKDVELRCDPISGHTALYWYRQSLGQGLEFLIYFQGNSAPDKSGLPSDRFSAERTGGSVSTLTIQRTQQEDSAVYLCASSMTQADTQYFGPGTRLTVL.

The chain uses TRBV7-9 and TRBJ1-3; the D is unclear. CDR3 size: 11 residues. V lost 1 base to trimming and J lost 8 bases, with 3 bases between them. The germline gives CDR1 SEHNR, CDR2 FQNEAQ (reference sequence). This CDR3 reads CASSLGDTIYF. DNA of the CDR3: TGTGCCAGCAGCTTAGGGGACACCATATATTTT.